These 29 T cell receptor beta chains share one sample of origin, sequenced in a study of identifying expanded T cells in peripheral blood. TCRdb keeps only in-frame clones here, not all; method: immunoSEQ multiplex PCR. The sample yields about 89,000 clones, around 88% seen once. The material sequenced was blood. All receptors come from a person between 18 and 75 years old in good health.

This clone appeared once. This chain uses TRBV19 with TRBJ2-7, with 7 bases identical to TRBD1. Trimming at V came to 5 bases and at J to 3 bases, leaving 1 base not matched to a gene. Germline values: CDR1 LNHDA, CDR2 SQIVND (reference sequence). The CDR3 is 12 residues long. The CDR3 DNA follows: TGTGCCAGTAGTCGGACAGGCTACGAGCAGTACTTC. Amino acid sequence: CASSRTGYEQYF. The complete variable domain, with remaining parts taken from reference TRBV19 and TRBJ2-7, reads DGGITQSPKYLFRKEGQNVTLSCEQNLNHDAMYWYRQDPGQGLRLIYYSQIVNDFQKGDIAEGYSVSREKKESFPLTVTSAQKNPTAFYLCASSRTGYEQYFGPGTRLTVT.

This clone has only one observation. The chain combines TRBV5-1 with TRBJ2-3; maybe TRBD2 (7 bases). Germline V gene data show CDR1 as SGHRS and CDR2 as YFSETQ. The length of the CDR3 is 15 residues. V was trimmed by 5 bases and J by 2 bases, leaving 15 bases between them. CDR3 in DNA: TGCGCCAGCAGTAGGGGGGGCATCTCCACAGATACGCAGTATTTT. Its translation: CASSRGGISTDTQYF.

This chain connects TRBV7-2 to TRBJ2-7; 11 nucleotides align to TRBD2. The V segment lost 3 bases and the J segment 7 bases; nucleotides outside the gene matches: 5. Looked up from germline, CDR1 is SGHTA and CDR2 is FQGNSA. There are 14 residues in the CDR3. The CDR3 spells CASSLIAGGGEQYF. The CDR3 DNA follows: TGTGCCAGCAGCTTGATAGCGGGAGGGGGGGAGCAGTACTTC.

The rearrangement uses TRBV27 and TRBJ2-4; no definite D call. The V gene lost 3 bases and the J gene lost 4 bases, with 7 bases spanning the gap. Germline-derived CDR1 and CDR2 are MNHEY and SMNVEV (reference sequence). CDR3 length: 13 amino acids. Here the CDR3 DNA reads TGTGCCAGCAGTTTCGACACGAAAAACATTCAGTACTTC. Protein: CASSFDTKNIQYF.

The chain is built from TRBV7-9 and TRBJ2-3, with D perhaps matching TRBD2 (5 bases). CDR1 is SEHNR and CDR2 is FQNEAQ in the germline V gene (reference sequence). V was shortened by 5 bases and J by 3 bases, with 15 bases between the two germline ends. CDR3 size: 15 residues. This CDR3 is CASSGVLDPTDTQYF. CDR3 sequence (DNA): TGTGCCAGCAGCGGGGTACTAGACCCAACAGATACGCAGTATTTT.

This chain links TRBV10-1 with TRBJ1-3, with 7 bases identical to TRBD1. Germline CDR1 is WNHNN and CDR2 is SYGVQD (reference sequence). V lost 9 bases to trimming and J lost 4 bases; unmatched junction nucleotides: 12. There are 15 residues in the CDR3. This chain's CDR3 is CARKITRGRGNTIYF. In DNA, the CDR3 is TGCGCCAGGAAGATTACGAGGGGGCGAGGAAACACCATATATTTT.

CDR3 in amino acids: CASSPWTLGSEQYF. The CDR3 coding sequence is TGTGCCAGCAGCCCCTGGACCTTAGGATCCGAGCAGTACTTC. The chain recombines TRBV5-8 with TRBJ2-7; D gene uncertain. This CDR3 region has 14 residues. Trimming left V 4 bases short and J 6 bases short, with 17 bases between. The germline V gene has CDR1 SGHTS and CDR2 YDEGEE.

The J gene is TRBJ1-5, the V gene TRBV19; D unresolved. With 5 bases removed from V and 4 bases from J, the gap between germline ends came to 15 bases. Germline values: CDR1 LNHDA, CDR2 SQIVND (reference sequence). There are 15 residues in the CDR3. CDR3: CASSDLRAWNQPQHF. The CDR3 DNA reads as TGTGCCAGTAGTGATTTGAGGGCTTGGAATCAGCCCCAGCATTTT.

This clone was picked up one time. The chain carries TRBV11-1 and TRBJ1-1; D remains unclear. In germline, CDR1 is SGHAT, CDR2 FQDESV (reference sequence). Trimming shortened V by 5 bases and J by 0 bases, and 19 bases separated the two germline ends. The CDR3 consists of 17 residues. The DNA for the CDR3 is TGTGCCAGCAGCGACCCATTCAGCAATAAGATGAACACTGAAGCTTTCTTT. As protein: CASSDPFSNKMNTEAFF.

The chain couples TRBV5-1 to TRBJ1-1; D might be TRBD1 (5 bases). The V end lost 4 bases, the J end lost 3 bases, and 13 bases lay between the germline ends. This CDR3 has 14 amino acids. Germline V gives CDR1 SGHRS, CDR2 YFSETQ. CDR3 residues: CASSGVVGDTEAFF. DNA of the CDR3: TGCGCCAGCAGCGGGGTGGTAGGGGACACTGAAGCTTTCTTT.

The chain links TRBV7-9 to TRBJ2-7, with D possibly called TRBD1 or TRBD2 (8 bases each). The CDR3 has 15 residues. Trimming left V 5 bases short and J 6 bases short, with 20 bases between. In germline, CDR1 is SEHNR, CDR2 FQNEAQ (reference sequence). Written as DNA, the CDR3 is TGTGCCAGCAGCCAGGGGGCGGGGGGAACTGGCGAGCAGTACTTC. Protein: CASSQGAGGTGEQYF.

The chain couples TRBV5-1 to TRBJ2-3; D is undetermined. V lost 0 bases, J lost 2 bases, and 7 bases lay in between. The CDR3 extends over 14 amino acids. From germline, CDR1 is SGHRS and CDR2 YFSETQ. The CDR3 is CASSLGPNTDTQYF. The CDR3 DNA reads TGCGCCAGCAGCTTGGGGCCGAACACAGATACGCAGTATTTT.

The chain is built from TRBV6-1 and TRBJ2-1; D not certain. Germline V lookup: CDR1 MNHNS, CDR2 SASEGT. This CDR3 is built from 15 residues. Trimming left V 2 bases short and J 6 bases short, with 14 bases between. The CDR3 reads CASSELGGLPNEQFF. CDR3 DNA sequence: TGTGCCAGCAGTGAACTGGGCGGCCTACCCAATGAGCAGTTCTTC.

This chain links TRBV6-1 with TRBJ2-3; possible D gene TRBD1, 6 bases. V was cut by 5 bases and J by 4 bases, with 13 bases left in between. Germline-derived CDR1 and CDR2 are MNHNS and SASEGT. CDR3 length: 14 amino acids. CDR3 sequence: CASSPRTAPDTQYF. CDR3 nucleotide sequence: TGTGCCAGCAGTCCCCGGACAGCCCCAGATACGCAGTATTTT.

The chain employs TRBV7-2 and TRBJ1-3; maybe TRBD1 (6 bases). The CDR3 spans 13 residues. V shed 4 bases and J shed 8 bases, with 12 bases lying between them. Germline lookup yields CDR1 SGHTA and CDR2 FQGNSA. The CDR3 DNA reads TGTGCCAGCAGCTCCTCCAGGGGTGACACCATATATTTT. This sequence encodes CASSSSRGDTIYF.

CDR3 in amino acids: CASSLDRGAGQPQHF. CDR3 bases: TGTGCCAGCAGCTTAGACAGGGGAGCAGGCCAGCCCCAGCATTTT. This chain uses TRBV7-8 with TRBJ1-5; TRBD1 aligns across 7 bases. The germline CDR1 and CDR2 sequences are SGHVS and FQNEAQ. The CDR3 has 15 amino acids. After removal of 1 base from V and 7 bases from J, the junction contained 7 bases not matched to a gene. Drawing the rest from reference TRBV7-8 and TRBJ1-5, the complete variable domain is GAGVSQSPRYKVAKRGQDVALRCDPISGHVSLFWYQQALGQGPEFLTYFQNEAQLDKSGLPSDRFFAERPEGSVSTLKIQRTQQEDSAVYLCASSLDRGAGQPQHFGDGTRLSIL.

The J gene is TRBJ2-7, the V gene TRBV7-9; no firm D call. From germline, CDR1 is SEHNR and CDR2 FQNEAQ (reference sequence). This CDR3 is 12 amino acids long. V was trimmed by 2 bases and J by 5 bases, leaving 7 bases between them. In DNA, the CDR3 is TGTGCCAGCAGCTTAAGCGAAAACGAGCAGTACTTC. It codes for CASSLSENEQYF.

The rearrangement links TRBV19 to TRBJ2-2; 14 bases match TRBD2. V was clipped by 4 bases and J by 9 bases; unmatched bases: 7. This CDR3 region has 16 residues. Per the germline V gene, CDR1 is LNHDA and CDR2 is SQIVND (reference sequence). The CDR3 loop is CASSTGLAGGFRELFF. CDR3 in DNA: TGTGCCAGTAGTACAGGACTAGCGGGAGGTTTTCGGGAGCTGTTTTTT.

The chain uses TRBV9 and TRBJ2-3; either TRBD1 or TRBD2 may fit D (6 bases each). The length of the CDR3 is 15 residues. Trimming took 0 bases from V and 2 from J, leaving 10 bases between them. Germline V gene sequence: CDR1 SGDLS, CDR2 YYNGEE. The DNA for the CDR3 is TGTGCCAGCAGCGTAGCGGGGGCGTACACAGATACGCAGTATTTT. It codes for CASSVAGAYTDTQYF. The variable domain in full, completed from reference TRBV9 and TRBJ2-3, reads DSGVTQTPKHLITATGQRVTLRCSPRSGDLSVYWYQQSLDQGLQFLIQYYNGEERAKGNILERFSAQQFPDLHSELNLSSLELGDSALYFCASSVAGAYTDTQYFGPGTRLTVL.

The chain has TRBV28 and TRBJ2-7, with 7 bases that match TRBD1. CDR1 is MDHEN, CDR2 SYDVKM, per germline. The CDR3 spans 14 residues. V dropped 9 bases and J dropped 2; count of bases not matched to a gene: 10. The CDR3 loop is CASRIWTGTYEQYF. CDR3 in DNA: TGTGCCAGTAGAATATGGACAGGCACCTACGAGCAGTACTTC.

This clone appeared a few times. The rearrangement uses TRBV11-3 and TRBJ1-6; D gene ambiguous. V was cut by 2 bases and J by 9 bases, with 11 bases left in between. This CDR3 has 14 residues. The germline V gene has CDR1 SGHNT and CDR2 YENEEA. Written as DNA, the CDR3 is TGTGCCAGCAGCTTAACGGGGTACGGTTCACCCCTCCACTTT. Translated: CASSLTGYGSPLHF. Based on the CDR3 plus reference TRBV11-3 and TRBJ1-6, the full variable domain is EAGVVQSPRYKIIEKKQPVAFWCNPISGHNTLYWYLQNLGQGPELLIRYENEEAVDDSQLPKDRFSAERLKGVDSTLKIQPAELGDSAVYLCASSLTGYGSPLHFGNGTRLTVT.

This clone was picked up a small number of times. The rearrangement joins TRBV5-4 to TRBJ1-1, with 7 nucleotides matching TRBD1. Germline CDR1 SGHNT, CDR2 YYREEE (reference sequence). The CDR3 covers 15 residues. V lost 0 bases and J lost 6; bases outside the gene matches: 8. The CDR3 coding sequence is TGTGCCAGCAGCTTGGCGACAGGGTGGGGGTCTGAAGCTTTCTTT. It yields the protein CASSLATGWGSEAFF.

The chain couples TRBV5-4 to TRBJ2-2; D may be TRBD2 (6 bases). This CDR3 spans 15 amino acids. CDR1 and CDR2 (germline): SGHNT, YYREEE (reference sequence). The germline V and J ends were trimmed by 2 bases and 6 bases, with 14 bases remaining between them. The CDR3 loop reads CASSLFGSGPGELFF. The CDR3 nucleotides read TGTGCCAGCAGCTTATTCGGGAGCGGGCCCGGGGAGCTGTTTTTT.

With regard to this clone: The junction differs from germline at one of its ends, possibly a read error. The CDR3 sequence is CASSEGQSPSNEQYF. The CDR3 coding sequence is TGTGCCAGCAGTGAAGGTCAGTCCCCCTCCAACGAGCAGTACTTC. This rearrangement joins TRBV6-1 to TRBJ2-7; D call uncertain. The CDR3 has 15 residues. CDR1 and CDR2 (germline): MNHNS, SASEGT.

As DNA, the CDR3 is TGTGCCAGCAGGGTGATACCTAACTATGGCTACACCTTC. Its translation is CASRVIPNYGYTF. The chain recombines TRBV2 with TRBJ1-2; D is unclear. CDR1 and CDR2 (germline): SNHLY, FYNNEI. This CDR3 has 13 amino acids. The germline V and J ends were trimmed by 6 bases and 0 bases, with 8 bases remaining between them.

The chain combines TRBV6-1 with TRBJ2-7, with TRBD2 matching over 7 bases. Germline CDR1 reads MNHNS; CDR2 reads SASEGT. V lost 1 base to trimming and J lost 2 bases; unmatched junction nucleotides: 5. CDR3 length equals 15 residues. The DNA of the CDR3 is TGTGCCAGCAGTGAAGGCGGGAGTCCCGCCTACGAGCAGTACTTC. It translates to CASSEGGSPAYEQYF.

CDR3 region: CASSLTGSLGDEQYF. CDR3 DNA sequence: TGCGCCAGCAGCTTGACAGGTTCCCTCGGCGACGAGCAGTACTTC. The genes are TRBV5-1 and TRBJ2-7; a possible D gene is TRBD1 (5 bases). V gave up 1 base and J gave up 5 bases, with 16 bases separating them. This CDR3 is built from 15 residues. Germline V lookup: CDR1 SGHRS, CDR2 YFSETQ.

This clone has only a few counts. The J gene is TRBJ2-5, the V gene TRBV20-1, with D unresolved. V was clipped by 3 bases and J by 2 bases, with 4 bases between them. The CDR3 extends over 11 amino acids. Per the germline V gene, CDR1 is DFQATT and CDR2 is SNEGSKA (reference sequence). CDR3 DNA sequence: TGCAGTGCTAGGGGTCAAGAGACCCAGTACTTC. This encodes CSARGQETQYF.

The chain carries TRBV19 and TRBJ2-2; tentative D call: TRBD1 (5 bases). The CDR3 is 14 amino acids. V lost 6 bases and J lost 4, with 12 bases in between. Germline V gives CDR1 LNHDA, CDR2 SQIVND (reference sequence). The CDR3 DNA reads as TGTGCCAGTAGGGACACCAGTAGCACCGGGGAGCTGTTTTTT. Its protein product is CASRDTSSTGELFF.